The rows below give T cell receptor beta chains drawn from one sample of a study of T cell changes during pregnancy in multiple sclerosis. Method: immunoSEQ multiplex PCR; TCRdb's copy keeps in-frame clones and lacks some. The sample holds roughly 15,000 clones, roughly four fifths seen once. The input for sequencing was CD8+ T cells from peripheral blood mononuclear cells, taken in the second trimester of pregnancy. These receptors were taken from a female donor in good health, enrolled as a control in a pregnancy study. The CDR3 runs from the conserved cysteine through the conserved F or W. The order of the fields is D gene, J gene, clone size, CDR3 length, V gene, CDR3 DNA, CDR3 protein. The D gene is left open where the match is weak. Not every row has a clone size; where given, it reads once, few, many or a size class.

TRBD1 TRBJ1-2 . 13 TRBV27 TGTGCCAGTACCGGACAGGGGTTAAATGGCTACACCTTC CASTGQGLNGYTF
TRBD1 TRBJ2-2 . 15 TRBV4-3 TGCGCCAGCAGCCAAGGGCAGGGGGTCACCGGGGAACTGTTTTTT CASSQGQGVTGELFF
. TRBJ1-2 . 13 TRBV27 TGTGCCAGCAGTTTAGGGGGGGTGGGGGGCTACACCTTC CASSLGGVGGYTF
TRBD1 TRBJ1-1 few 14 TRBV5-6 TGTGCCAGCAGTCAACAGGGGACTGGGGCTGAAGCTTTCTTT CASSQQGTGAEAFF
TRBD2 TRBJ2-1 few 14 TRBV5-1 TGCGCCAGCAGCCCCTGGACTAGCGGGGGTGAGCAGTTCTTC CASSPWTSGGEQFF
TRBD1 TRBJ1-2 . 14 TRBV5-6 TGTGCCAGCAGCCCACCTGGGACAGGGTATGGCTACACCTTC CASSPPGTGYGYTF
. TRBJ2-1 . 12 TRBV29-1 TGCAGCGTTGAAGCCGTCTACAATGAGCAGTTCTTC CSVEAVYNEQFF
TRBD1 TRBJ1-5 once 16 TRBV5-6 TGTGCCAGCAGCGGCCCAGGGGGACGGAGCAATCAGCCCCAGCATTTT CASSGPGGRSNQPQHF
TRBD2 TRBJ2-2 medium-sized 15 TRBV27 TGTGCCAGCAGCGGGCGGGGGGCGGACACCGGGGAGCTGTTTTTT CASSGRGADTGELFF
TRBD2 TRBJ2-1 . 16 TRBV7-3 TGTGCCAGCAGCAAAAGCGGGGCTCTCCCCAACAATGAGCAGTTCTTC CASSKSGALPNNEQFF
. TRBJ1-2 . 13 TRBV14 TGTGCCAGCAGCCCACAGGACAGATATGGCTACACCTTC CASSPQDRYGYTF
TRBD1 TRBJ2-2 once 17 TRBV25-1 TGTGCCAGCAGTGGGTTGGGAGACAGGGCAAACACCGGGGAGCTGTTTTTT CASSGLGDRANTGELFF
TRBD2 TRBJ2-1 . 14 TRBV9 TGTGCCAGCAGCACCAGCGGGGCCGGGAATGAGCAGTTCTTC CASSTSGAGNEQFF
TRBD1 TRBJ1-2 few 13 TRBV14 TGTGCCAGCAGCCCCCAGGACAGGGCTGGCTACACCTTC CASSPQDRAGYTF
. TRBJ1-2 medium-sized 14 TRBV15 TGTGCCAGCCGACCTGGAGGAGACCCCTATGGCTACACCTTC CASRPGGDPYGYTF
. TRBJ1-3 . 13 TRBV7-8 TGTGCCAGCAGCCGAGACAGCTTTGACACCATATATTTT CASSRDSFDTIYF
. TRBJ1-1 . 14 TRBV7-6 TGTGCCAGCAGCTTAGGGCAGGGGCACCTTGAAGCTTTCTTT CASSLGQGHLEAFF
. TRBJ1-1 once 13 TRBV6-5 TGTGCCAGCCTTGCGGAGGGATCAACTGAAGCTTTCTTT CASLAEGSTEAFF
. TRBJ2-5 medium-sized 15 TRBV7-2 TGTGCCAGCAGCCCTAGCGCCTACGCCCGGGAGACCCAGTACTTC CASSPSAYARETQYF
. TRBJ1-1 . 14 TRBV19 TGTGCCAGTACCTACGACATGGTATCCACTGAAGCTTTCTTT CASTYDMVSTEAFF
TRBD2 TRBJ2-5 . 14 TRBV30 TGTGCCTGGAAGCGTAGCGGGGAGCAAGAGACCCAGTACTTC CAWKRSGEQETQYF